The rows below give T cell receptor beta chains drawn from one sample of a study of shared clonotypes between healthy human individuals. Clones were sequenced by immunoSEQ multiplex PCR, and TCRdb holds only the in-frame ones, with some missing. The sample records about 2.4 million clones, approximately 94% being singletons. Sequencing was performed on naive CD4+ T cells from PBMCs. All receptors derive from a man between 18 and 29 years old in good health. Some clones in this sample may be carry-over from other donors' samples. Both conserved end residues are trimmed from each CDR3. The order of the fields is J gene, V gene, CDR3 protein.

>TRBJ2-5|TRBV11-2
ASSLEGAGGGGETQY
>TRBJ2-7|TRBV5-8
ASSLDRGLYEQY
>TRBJ1-1|TRBV11-3
ASSRDKNTEAF
>TRBJ2-7|TRBV7-9
ASSPPSGYEQY
>TRBJ2-3|TRBV19
ASSPGTLGTDTQY
>TRBJ1-5|TRBV7-8
ASSPLERYQPQH
>TRBJ2-3|TRBV9
ASSSRTSGSLLTDTQY
>TRBJ2-7|TRBV5-4
ASSTGQGLYEQY
>TRBJ2-5|TRBV2
ASRRTSGSEETQY
>TRBJ1-2|TRBV25-1
ASSEYYGYT
>TRBJ1-2|TRBV19
ASSPPGLINYGYT
>TRBJ2-3|TRBV4-3
ASSNRLAGARDTQY
>TRBJ2-1|TRBV19
ASIGDNEQF
>TRBJ1-5|TRBV6-4
ASSAEGGQPQH
>TRBJ2-7|TRBV6-1
ASISGTGGIEQY
>TRBJ2-1|TRBV11-2
ASSSPNRDYNEQF
>TRBJ2-5|TRBV7-9
ASSKWDRDETQY
>TRBJ2-5|TRBV28
ASTLTGAQETQY
>TRBJ2-1|TRBV19
ASSMGLAGGPKTYNEQF
>TRBJ1-4|TRBV28
ASSFSLGTEKATNEKLF
>TRBJ2-7|TRBV6-1
ASRGEASVG
>TRBJ2-7|TRBV15
ATSRVRDSEQY